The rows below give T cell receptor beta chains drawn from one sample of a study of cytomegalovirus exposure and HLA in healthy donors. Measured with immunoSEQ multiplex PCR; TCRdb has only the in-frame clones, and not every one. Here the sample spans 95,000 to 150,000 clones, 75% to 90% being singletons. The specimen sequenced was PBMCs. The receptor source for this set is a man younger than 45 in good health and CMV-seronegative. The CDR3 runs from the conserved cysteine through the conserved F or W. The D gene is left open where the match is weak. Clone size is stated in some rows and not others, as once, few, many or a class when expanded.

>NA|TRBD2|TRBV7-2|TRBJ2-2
CASTTSGGSTGELFF
TGTGCCAGCACTACTAGCGGGGGGAGCACCGGGGAGCTGTTTTTT
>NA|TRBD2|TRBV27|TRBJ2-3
CASSGLGGTSTDTQYF
TGTGCCAGCAGTGGCCTGGGGGGGACTAGCACAGATACGCAGTATTTT
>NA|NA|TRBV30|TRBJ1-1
CAWSGQANTEAFF
TGTGCCTGGAGTGGACAGGCGAACACTGAAGCTTTCTTT
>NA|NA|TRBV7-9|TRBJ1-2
CASSHTGDDGYTF
TGTGCCAGCAGCCACACGGGGGACGATGGCTACACCTTC
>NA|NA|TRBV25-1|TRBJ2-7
CASSELGGYGADEQYF
TGTGCCAGCAGTGAATTAGGTGGGTATGGGGCCGACGAGCAGTACTTC
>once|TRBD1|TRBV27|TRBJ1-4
CASRRPGQGGNEKLFF
TGTGCCAGCAGGCGACCAGGACAGGGGGGGAATGAAAAACTGTTTTTT
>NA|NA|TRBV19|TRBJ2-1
CASSNQGLYNEQFF
TGTGCCAGTAGTAACCAGGGGCTCTACAATGAGCAGTTCTTC
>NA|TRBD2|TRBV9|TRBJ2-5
CASSVLSGGAGETQYF
TGTGCCAGCAGCGTATTAAGCGGGGGGGCTGGGGAGACCCAGTACTTC
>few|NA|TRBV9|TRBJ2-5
CASSVIGEAGDQYF
TGTGCCAGCAGCGTAATCGGGGAGGCCGGGGACCAGTACTTC
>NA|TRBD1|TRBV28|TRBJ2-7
CASSFDRAYEQYF
TGTGCCAGCAGTTTCGACAGGGCCTACGAGCAGTACTTC
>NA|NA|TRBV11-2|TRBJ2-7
CASSPGALEQYF
TGTGCCAGCAGCCCAGGGGCGCTAGAGCAGTACTTC
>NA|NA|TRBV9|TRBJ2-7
CASSLYRDGYEQYF
TGTGCCAGCAGCCTCTACAGGGATGGCTACGAGCAGTACTTC
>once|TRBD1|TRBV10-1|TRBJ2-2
CASSVRQGNTGELFF
TGCGCCAGCAGTGTCCGACAGGGGAACACCGGGGAGCTGTTTTTT
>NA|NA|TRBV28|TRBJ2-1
CASSSRLGGNEQFF
TGTGCCAGCAGTTCCAGACTAGGAGGTAATGAGCAGTTCTTC
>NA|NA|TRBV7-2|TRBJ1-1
CASSLAPDRAEAFF
TGTGCCAGCAGCTTAGCACCGGACAGAGCTGAAGCTTTCTTT
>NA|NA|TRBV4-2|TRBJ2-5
CASSRSQAGTGNQETQYF
TGTGCCAGCAGCCGCTCTCAGGCCGGTACAGGGAATCAAGAGACCCAGTACTTC
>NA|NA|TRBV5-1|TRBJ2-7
CASSWGERVQYEQYF
TGCGCCAGCAGCTGGGGAGAAAGGGTGCAGTACGAGCAGTACTTC
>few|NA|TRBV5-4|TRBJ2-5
CASSLSGQETQYF
TGTGCCAGCAGCTTGTCAGGTCAAGAGACCCAGTACTTC
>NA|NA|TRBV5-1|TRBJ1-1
CASSLVEGYFEAFF
TGCGCCAGCAGCTTGGTGGAGGGTTACTTTGAAGCTTTCTTT
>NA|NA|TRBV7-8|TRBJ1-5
CASSLPGGREGNQPQHF
TGTGCCAGCAGTCTACCGGGGGGGCGCGAGGGCAATCAGCCCCAGCATTTT
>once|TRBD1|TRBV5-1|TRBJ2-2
CASQGTGNTGELFF
TGCGCCAGCCAGGGGACAGGGAACACCGGGGAGCTGTTTTTT
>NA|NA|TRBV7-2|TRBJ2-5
CASSLSATETQYF
TGTGCCAGCAGCTTAAGCGCGACGGAGACCCAGTACTTC
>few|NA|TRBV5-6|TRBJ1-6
CASSWGLQEKNSPLHF
TGTGCCAGCAGCTGGGGACTACAGGAAAAAAATTCACCCCTCCACTTT
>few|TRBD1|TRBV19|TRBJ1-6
CASSFQGQVENSPLHF
TGTGCCAGTAGTTTTCAAGGACAGGTTGAGAATTCACCCCTCCACTTT
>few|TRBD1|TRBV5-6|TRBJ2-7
CASSFPGQVPYEQYF
TGTGCCAGCAGCTTTCCGGGACAGGTCCCCTACGAGCAGTACTTC
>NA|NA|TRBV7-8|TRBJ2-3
CASSLRSGGGVTDTQYF
TGTGCCAGCAGCTTAAGATCAGGGGGAGGTGTCACAGATACGCAGTATTTT
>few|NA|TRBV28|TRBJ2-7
CASSLNTYEQYF
TGTGCCAGCAGTTTAAACACCTACGAGCAGTACTTC
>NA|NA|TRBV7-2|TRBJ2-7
CASSPGRDNRLWEQYF
TGTGCCAGCAGCCCAGGCCGGGACAACCGGTTGTGGGAGCAGTACTTC
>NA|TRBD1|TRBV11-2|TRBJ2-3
CASSLGDRARTDTQYF
TGTGCCAGCAGCTTAGGGGACAGGGCTCGCACAGATACGCAGTATTTT
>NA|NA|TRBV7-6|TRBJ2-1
CASSLAGGLYNEQFF
TGTGCCAGCAGCTTAGCGGGGGGACTCTACAATGAGCAGTTCTTC
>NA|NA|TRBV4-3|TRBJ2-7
CASSLAQGSSYEQYF
TGCGCCAGCAGCCTAGCCCAGGGTAGCTCCTACGAGCAGTACTTC
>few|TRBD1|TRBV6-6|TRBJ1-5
CATRDRGHDQPQHF
TGTGCCACCCGGGACAGGGGGCATGATCAGCCCCAGCATTTT
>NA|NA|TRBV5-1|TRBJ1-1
CASSLEGGDTEAFF
TGCGCCAGCAGCTTGGAGGGAGGCGACACTGAAGCTTTCTTT
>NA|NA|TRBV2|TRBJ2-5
CASTLTGVAGTQYF
TGTGCCAGCACCCTGACAGGTGTCGCGGGGACCCAGTACTTC
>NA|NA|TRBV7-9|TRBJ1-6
CASSGGVRGSLDSPLHF
TGTGCCAGCAGCGGTGGGGTACGGGGATCATTGGATTCACCCCTCCACTTT
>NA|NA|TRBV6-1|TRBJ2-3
CAIQVVDTQYF
TGTGCGATACAGGTAGTAGATACGCAGTATTTT
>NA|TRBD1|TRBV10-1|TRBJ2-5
CASSGRTGSGPQYF
TGCGCCAGCAGTGGGCGGACAGGGAGCGGTCCCCAGTACTTC
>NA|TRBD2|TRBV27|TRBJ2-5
CASSSETGTSGGRETQYF
TGTGCCAGCAGTTCCGAAACTGGGACTAGCGGGGGTAGGGAGACCCAGTACTTC
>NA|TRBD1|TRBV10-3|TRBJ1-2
CAISSGTGGVYGYTF
TGTGCCATCAGCTCAGGGACAGGGGGCGTTTATGGCTACACCTTC
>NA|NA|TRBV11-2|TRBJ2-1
CASSAIRSTLQGSQFF
TGTGCCAGCAGCGCCATAAGGTCAACTTTACAGGGTTCCCAGTTCTTC
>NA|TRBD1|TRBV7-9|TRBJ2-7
CASSPEGASSYEQYF
TGTGCCAGCAGCCCAGAGGGGGCATCTTCCTACGAGCAGTACTTC
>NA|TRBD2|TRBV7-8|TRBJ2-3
CASSLDLVAGGADTQYF
TGTGCCAGCAGCTTAGATTTGGTAGCGGGGGGGGCGGATACGCAGTATTTT
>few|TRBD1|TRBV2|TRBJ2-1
CASSEIAGGFSYEQFF
TGTGCCAGCAGTGAAATTGCAGGGGGCTTTTCCTATGAGCAGTTCTTC
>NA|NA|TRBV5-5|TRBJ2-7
CASSLDPAGWAGNF
TGTGCCAGCAGCTTGGATCCCGCGGGGTGGGCCGGGAACTTC
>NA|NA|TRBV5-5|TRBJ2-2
CASSLGQGELFF
TGTGCCAGCAGCCTCGGACAGGGGGAGCTGTTTTTT
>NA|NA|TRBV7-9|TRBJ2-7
CASSLSSAGYEQYF
TGTGCCAGCAGCTTATCGAGCGCGGGCTACGAGCAGTACTTC
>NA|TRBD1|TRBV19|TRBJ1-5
CASSTATGIGNQPQHF
TGTGCCAGTAGTACCGCGACAGGGATCGGCAATCAGCCCCAGCATTTT
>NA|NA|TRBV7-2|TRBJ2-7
CASSFSGDIWQYF
TGTGCCAGCAGCTTCTCAGGGGACATCTGGCAGTACTTC
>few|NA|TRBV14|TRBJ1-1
CASSQLRLNTEAFF
TGTGCCAGCAGCCAACTACGGTTGAACACTGAAGCTTTCTTT
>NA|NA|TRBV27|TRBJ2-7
CASSFGGAASYEQYF
TGTGCCAGCAGTTTTGGGGGGGCAGCCTCCTACGAGCAGTACTTC
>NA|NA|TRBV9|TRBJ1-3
CASSVGGPDSGNTIYF
TGTGCCAGCAGCGTAGGTGGGCCGGACTCTGGAAACACCATATATTTT
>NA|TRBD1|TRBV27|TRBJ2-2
CASSFGTGFGELFF
TGTGCCAGCAGTTTTGGGACAGGATTCGGGGAGCTGTTTTTT
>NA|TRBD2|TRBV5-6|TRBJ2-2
CASATPGGGATGELFF
TGTGCCAGCGCTACGCCCGGCGGGGGGGCAACCGGGGAGCTGTTTTTT
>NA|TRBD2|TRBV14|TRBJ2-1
CASSQGVSGGPHNEQFF
TGTGCCAGCAGCCAAGGTGTTAGCGGGGGGCCTCACAATGAGCAGTTCTTC
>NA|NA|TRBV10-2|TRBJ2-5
CASSPQLTGQETQYF
TGCGCCAGCAGCCCTCAATTAACAGGGCAGGAGACCCAGTACTTC
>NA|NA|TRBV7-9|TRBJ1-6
CASSSPAGTSINNSPLHF
TGTGCCAGCAGCTCTCCGGCAGGGACATCTATTAATAATTCACCCCTCCACTTT
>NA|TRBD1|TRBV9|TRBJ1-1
CASSVAVDRERAFF
TGTGCCAGCAGCGTAGCAGTGGACAGGGAGCGGGCTTTCTTT